The next 7 T cell receptor beta chains were all read from a single sample in a study of blood T cells in healthy people across ages. It was with a sample-barcoded 5' primer and a J-beta primer mix that a second PCR of roughly 7 to 12 cycles was run. TCRdb re-analysed the 5' RACE reads in MiXCR, keeping a single row per CDR3 protein. This sample has hundreds of thousands of distinct CDR3 sequences; 25% occur once, and the top ten carry roughly 9%. This sample also appeared in a second study, on T cells of mothers and their children.

The specimen was blood. These receptors originate from a boy aged 10-17 years in good health.

Only a few counts were recorded for this clonotype. CDR3 coding DNA: TGTGCCAGCAAGAGGGAGGGCTTTAAGACCCAGTACTTC. This encodes CASKREGFKTQYF. This sequence joins TRBV2 and TRBJ2-5; 7 bases match TRBD2. The CDR3 spans 13 residues. Germline CDR1 reads SNHLY; CDR2 reads FYNNEI. The ends lost 7 bases at V and 6 bases at J; junction bases unmatched: 8.

V and J are TRBV20-1 and TRBJ2-7, with 8 bases fitting TRBD2. The V segment lost 0 bases and the J segment 2 bases; nucleotides outside the gene matches: 9. Germline assignment: CDR1 DFQATT and CDR2 SNEGSKA (reference sequence). The CDR3 loop spans 16 amino acids. The CDR3 reads CSARDLEAGVTYEQYF. For the CDR3, the DNA is TGCAGTGCTAGAGATCTCGAAGCGGGAGTAACCTACGAGCAGTACTTC.

This clonotype was seen only a few times. The rearrangement uses TRBV4-3 and TRBJ2-1; a possible D gene is TRBD2 (7 bases). The assigned J gene may be wrong: the sequence end matches TRBJ2-5 better. The CDR3 is made up of 14 amino acids. The germline CDR1 and CDR2 sequences are LGHNA and YSLEER. The CDR3 loop reads CASSQGGLQETQYF. CDR3 DNA: TGCGCCAGCAGCCAGGGGGGGCTACAAGAGACCCAGTACTTC.

The genes are TRBV4-3 and TRBJ2-3, with a possible D match to TRBD2 (6 bases). The CDR3 spans 14 residues. Trimming took off 4 bases at V and 8 bases at J, with 16 bases between the two ends. From germline, CDR1 is LGHNA and CDR2 YSLEER. The CDR3 bases are TGCGCCAGCAGCCCGAGACTAGGAGCGGCTACGCAGTATTTT. This codes for CASSPRLGAATQYF.

The rearrangement uses TRBV20-1 and TRBJ2-7, with TRBD2 matching over 9 bases. The CDR3 is 14 amino acids. Germline V CDR1 and CDR2: DFQATT, SNEGSKA (reference sequence). V was clipped by 3 bases and J by 1 base; unmatched bases: 4. CDR3: CSARVLAGSYEQYF. The CDR3 region has the DNA TGCAGTGCTAGGGTACTAGCGGGTTCCTACGAGCAGTACTTC.

The chain has TRBV6-2 or TRBV6-3 and TRBJ2-5, with D maybe TRBD1 (6 bases). From germline, CDR1 is MNHEY and CDR2 SVGEGT. The CDR3 loop spans 14 amino acids. With 6 bases removed from V and 4 bases from J, the gap between germline ends came to 15 bases. The CDR3 region has the DNA TGTGCCAGCAGCCCATCCGGGACAACAGAGACCCAGTACTTC. It codes for CASSPSGTTETQYF.

The gene calls are TRBV10-3 and TRBJ2-5, with no clear D. Trimming pared 8 bases from V and 2 bases from J, leaving 15 bases between. The length of the CDR3 is 14 residues. CDR1 and CDR2 from the germline V gene are ENHRY and SYGVKD. The CDR3 is CAIGPIGRQETQYF. Written as DNA, the CDR3 is TGTGCCATCGGCCCTATAGGCCGGCAAGAGACCCAGTACTTC.